This T cell receptor (beta chain) was sequenced during a study of cytomegalovirus exposure and HLA in healthy donors (dated by TCRdb to about 2017). Regarding the research as a whole: In an earlier analysis of some 610 of the donors, 250 to 350 Gb of sequence data and 117 million unique TCR beta sequences from 150 million to 200 million T cells were reported. An early release covering 500 to 750 HLA-typed donors comprised 250 to 350 gigabases of sequencing data and some 79 million unique TCR sequences. The genetic ancestry cluster associated with self-reported Caucasian donors included around four fifths of the approximately 430 genotyped donors. The study aimed to test whether signatures of past pathogen exposure could be identified by cataloging public T cell receptors. Using immunosequencing, the study profiled T cell repertoires from 550 to 750 subjects and related those repertoires to cytomegalovirus serostatus. In addition to the first cohort of around 670 subjects, a separate validation cohort of 130 or so different subjects was used. The study combined high-throughput TCR immunosequencing, statistical association of individual TCRs with disease status, and machine learning to predict cytomegalovirus infection status. In a later analysis, previously published TCR beta repertoires from 600 to 850 donors were re-analyzed and high-resolution HLA genotyping was added so that TCR occurrence patterns could be studied. Rather than using new phenotypic data, the later analysis identified candidate immune exposures from TCR beta sequences and from how often those sequences occurred across donors. An earlier analysis of about 600 of the donors used high-throughput TCR beta sequencing to judge whether each TCR beta V gene segment behaved as functional or pseudogenic. Donor age, sex, ethnicity and CMV serostatus were compiled together with the repertoire data. A later genetic analysis took genome-wide SNP genotypes for about 55% of the roughly 670 donors and used that subset as a discovery cohort. Every repertoire in the discovery cohort had been generated on one and the same sequencing platform. Class I and class II HLA loci were covered by the typing at four-digit resolution. The number of typed donors differed by locus: 629-630 for A, B, C, DRB1 and DQB1; some 540 for DQA1; 606 for DPA1; and about 450 for DPB1. Roughly 5 DR-DQ haplotypes were handled as single units for association and clustering because linkage in the cohort was strong. Among about 400 genotyped donors of the cohort, an average of around 250,000 unique TCR beta nucleotide sequences was sequenced per donor, of which 15% to 20% were non-productive. The research as a whole found: An association between a missense DCLRE1C variant and V-gene and J-gene trimming of TCR beta chains was found in a later genetic analysis and replicated in an independent cohort. Correlated functional status among segregating V segments might be attributable to linkage disequilibrium, but an unknown experimental factor could not be ruled out. A total of 164 TCR beta chains were listed by the study as associated with cytomegalovirus. When HLA alleles, especially DR and DQ, strongly co-occurred, attributing TCR associations to individual alleles was difficult. A few of the identified cytomegalovirus-associated TCR beta chains were confirmed in vitro to be specific for cytomegalovirus antigens. In both the original and validation cohorts, the classifier was reported to diagnose cytomegalovirus status with high specificity and sensitivity. Several of the top co-occurrence clusters appeared to be linked to parvovirus B19, influenza, CMV and Epstein-Barr virus, according to a later analysis. Most TCR sequences were seen in very few donors, while some public TCRs were found in many individuals. A further reported finding was that TCR beta sequences accurately predicted the HLA-A and HLA-B alleles for most subjects in the first cohort. In a later analysis, 16,951 TCR beta sequences were associated with specific HLA alleles at a false discovery rate of 0.05. A later analysis found that most CMV-associated TCR beta chains appeared HLA-restricted, with HLA associations seemingly driven largely by CMV exposure. An earlier analysis of 587 of the donors showed that most TCR beta V segments appeared in productive rearrangements either about 87% or about 30% of the time, which broadly matched IMGT annotations. Because HLA typing was unavailable for some donors at each locus, only the typed subset was used in association tests. In a later genetic analysis, fewer N-insertions in productive TCRs were reported among donors in an Asian-associated ancestry cluster than the roughly 700-donor mean. Some IMGT-functional V segments, including TRBV6-2 and TRBV6-3, could not be told apart with the 87-base-pair reads, so those segments were excluded. Sequencing depth was assumed to be roughly uniform across donors in the presence/absence analyses, though that assumption may not hold. In this cohort, only TCR beta chains were sequenced, and detectable features were limited by the absence of alpha or paired-chain data. In a later analysis, HLA-associated TCR beta chains showed more clonal expansion and lower generation probabilities than non-associated chains that were equally common. For the cohort, immune exposure information was limited to CMV serostatus. According to a later analysis, TCR association rates differed among HLA loci, with DRB1 alleles showing the most associated TCRs and HLA-C alleles showing the fewest. Approximately 16 rarely observed V segments, including chromosome 9 orphons, were excluded from the earlier analysis of about 600 of the donors because counts were too low. According to the authors, the approach could potentially be generalized to other disease states and immunological phenotypes. A group of highly shared sequence variants was considered likely to be a technical artifact of the sequencing pipeline.

The method behind the library was the immunoSEQ multiplex PCR assay. The multiplex PCR relied on a mix of 60 forward primers for TCR Vbeta segments and 13 reverse primers for TCR Jbeta segments. A multiplex PCR assay on genomic DNA amplified the CDR3 region of rearranged TCR beta genes. On the Illumina HiSeq System, the amplified TCR beta libraries were sequenced as 87-base-pair reads. Per the source publication's procedure: Across the 500 to 850 repertoires, a later analysis counted approximately 83 million unique TCR beta chains, around 10 million of which were shared by at least two donors. Raw reads were error-corrected and collapsed into unique sequences with a nearest-neighbor algorithm that merged closely related sequences to remove PCR and sequencing errors. Alignment of CDR3 sequences to IMGT reference sequences was used to assign V, D and J gene segments. For a sequence to be retained, a match of at least six nucleotides was required to both a V gene segment and a J gene segment. Rearrangements were called productive when the CDR3 lacked stop codons and stayed in frame with V and J; all others were non-productive. CDR3 was defined according to IMGT convention as the region running from the second conserved V-encoded cysteine to the conserved J-encoded phenylalanine. The earlier analysis of 500 to 750 of the donors excluded any sequence lacking an unambiguous match to a single V gene segment. An earlier analysis of about 590 of the donors classified V segments as functional when productive rearrangements were above 56.7% and as segregating when the standard deviation between donors was above 5%. A statistical classification framework was built to diagnose cytomegalovirus status from the catalog of TCR beta chain sequences. In a later analysis, TCR nucleotide sequences were compared against IMGT/GENE-DB human TR gene sequences so that V and J genes could be assigned. Using the TCRdist pipeline, a later analysis assigned CDR3 sequences along with most-parsimonious VDJ recombination scenarios. In a later analysis, every TCR beta chain was defined by the combination of its CDR3 amino acid sequence and its V-gene family, and reads without a unique V-gene family were dropped. As a way to deal with suspected cross-contamination and a sequencing artifact, a later analysis dropped approximately 570 nucleotide sequences that were highly shared and had low generation probability. A later analysis calculated a clonal expansion index for each public chain from normalized within-repertoire ranks of inferred template counts. In a later analysis, generation probabilities were computed with a VDJ recombination model fitted to out-of-frame rearrangements, and the resulting probabilities were checked against IGoR. In a later analysis, TCR-TCR, TCR-HLA and TCR-CMV co-occurrence was scored with hypergeometric tests, and a repertoire-size bias correction was applied to TCR pairs. A later analysis estimated false discovery rates by permuting HLA or CMV assignments 20 times. In a later analysis, co-occurring TCRs were grouped using DBSCAN, and TCRdist sequence similarity was added for clustering within HLA-allele-positive subsets. For co-occurrence clustering, repertoires with fewer than 30,000 or more than 120,000 public chains were excluded, along with about five repertoires with anomalous nucleotide sharing. TCRdb mirrors the immuneACCESS table, restricted to in-frame sequences. Some clones are absent from its copies; in checked studies, under half trace to an unresolved V gene, and the reason for the others is unknown. V and J calls and clone size are copied from that table; D and trimming were computed from the DNA. This sample is represented by about 180,000 clones; over 75% of them were singletons. Approximately 2.1% of the sample rests with the top ten.

In total, more than 500 healthy bone marrow donors made up the cohort. All cohort members were sampled while nominally healthy, although unrecorded immune exposures were likely present. The donor was CMV seronegative and was included in the group of under 450 seronegative cohort members. Each donor provided a peripheral blood sample, and peripheral blood mononuclear cells were used for TCR beta sequencing. The Qiagen DNeasy Blood Extraction Kit was used to extract genomic DNA from the blood cell samples. This clone was counted many times. There is no known antigen for this receptor. No per-base quality is available; no much larger clone lies one base away. As encoded in the germline V gene, CDR1 is LGHNA while CDR2 is YSLEER. The CDR3 runs 19 residues from the cysteine to the phenylalanine. The entry retains the CDR3 DNA only, 57 bases that are in frame from base 1. Trimming accounts for 3 bases at V and 4 bases at J, while the number of junction bases matched to no gene is 17.

The V and J genes are TRBV4-3 and TRBJ2-3, with 9 central nucleotides matching TRBD2. This receptor was obtained from a woman in her thirties in good health and CMV-seronegative. Sequencing used PBMCs. The CDR3 protein: CASSHSSASSGGPSDTQYF. The nucleotides read TGCGCCAGCAGCCACTCCTCGGCCAGTAGCGGGGGTCCGTCAGATACGCAGTATTTT.